This section outlines one TCR beta chain sequence together with its context. The entry originates in a study of blood T cell repertoires in COVID-19. The repertoire was sequenced with immunoSEQ multiplex PCR; TCRdb's copy has only in-frame clones and lacks some. The table includes roughly 150,000 clones, over 75% detected once. The sequence derives from a man aged 45-65 years in a cohort exposed to, infected with or recovered from COVID-19 (not recorded which). Sequencing was carried out using PBMCs or T cells enriched from blood (not recorded which).

CDR3 region: CASSSPTASSYEQYF. As DNA, the CDR3 is TGTGCCAGCAGTTCCCCGACAGCAAGCTCCTACGAGCAGTACTTC. V is TRBV6-2 or TRBV6-3 and J is TRBJ2-7; possible D gene TRBD1, 5 bases. V was trimmed by 4 bases and J by 0 bases, leaving 13 bases between them. This CDR3 region has 15 residues. Germline assignment: CDR1 MNHEY and CDR2 SVGEGT.